The T cell receptor beta chain under discussion was sequenced for a study of response to subunit inactivated influenza vaccine. General study findings and limits: Only a handful of new T cells, the authors suggested, are recruited with each seasonal influenza vaccination.

The CDR3 spans 16 residues. In germline, CDR1 is SNHLY, CDR2 FYNNEI. The J segment lost 0 bases and the V segment lost 6 bases, leaving 3 bases of the junction unmatched. TCRdb re-called the RT-PCR reads with MiXCR, one entry per CDR3 protein. Among a few hundred thousand distinct CDR3 sequences listed, 20% to 25% were seen once. This clonotype was observed at least ten times. Its specificity is unknown. The chain carries TRBV2 and TRBJ2-7, with 15 nucleotides matching TRBD2. The sample here was PBMCs from blood, taken less than 22 months after vaccination. This TCR came from a man between 50 and 69 years old who received an inactivated influenza vaccine. CDR3 DNA sequence: TGTGCCAGCAGCGGGACTAGCGGGGGGATCTCCTACGAGCAGTACTTC. This gives the protein CASSGTSGGISYEQYF.